This TCR beta chain was sequenced for a study of T-cell memory formation after mild COVID-19. This CDR3 region has 12 residues. CDR1 and CDR2 from the germline V gene are SGHAT and FQDESV (reference sequence). V was shortened by 4 bases and J by 2 bases, with 5 bases between the two germline ends. TCRdb used MiXCR to reprocess the 5' RACE reads, holding one entry per CDR3 protein. The data hold 450,000 to 650,000 distinct CDR3 sequences, with about 20% observed a single time. The TCR sequence derives from an adult woman who had mild COVID-19 (a few samples of this study predate the infection). Cell type and time point are not known. The chain links TRBV11-1 to TRBJ1-1, with D unresolved. Sequencing input: PBMCs or a T cell subset sorted from them (not recorded which). The CDR3 sequence: CASSSENTEAFF. In DNA, the CDR3 is TGTGCCAGCAGCTCTGAAAACACTGAAGCTTTCTTT.